The 26 T cell receptor beta chains listed next were all sequenced from one sample in a study of cytomegalovirus exposure and HLA in healthy donors. A multiplex PCR was run with 60 Vbeta primers and 13 Jbeta primers. Clones were read by immunoSEQ multiplex PCR, and TCRdb kept only the in-frame ones, dropping some. The sample lists over 150,000 clones; approximately 80% were seen once. The source material was PBMCs. The origin of the receptors is a man aged 30 to 45 in good health and CMV-seropositive.

This rearrangement joins TRBV7-2 to TRBJ2-1, with 10 bases that match TRBD2. Trimming took 7 bases from V and 9 from J; bases not matched to a gene: 9. The CDR3 consists of 14 residues. Germline V gives CDR1 SGHTA, CDR2 FQGNSA. Written as DNA, the CDR3 is TGTGCCAGCAACCCTAGCGGGAGTAGGGGTGAGCAGTTCTTC. Its protein is CASNPSGSRGEQFF. Variable domain in full (rest from reference TRBV7-2 and TRBJ2-1): GAGVSQSPSNKVTEKGKDVELRCDPISGHTALYWYRQSLGQGLEFLIYFQGNSAPDKSGLPSDRFSAERTGGSVSTLTIQRTQQEDSAVYLCASNPSGSRGEQFFGPGTRLTVL.

This chain connects TRBV5-4 to TRBJ1-4; TRBD1 agrees at 7 bases. The CDR3 runs to 15 residues. J was trimmed by 8 bases and V by 4 bases; bases with no gene match: 11. Germline V gene lookup returns CDR1 SGHNT and CDR2 YYREEE (reference sequence). In nucleotides, the CDR3 is TGTGCCAGCAGCGTGGGCACAGGGGAGAGAGAAAAACTGTTTTTT. It codes for CASSVGTGEREKLFF.

CDR3 sequence: CAISQGLAGISYEQYF. The CDR3 DNA reads TGTGCCATCAGTCAAGGACTAGCGGGTATCTCCTACGAGCAGTACTTC. The rearrangement links TRBV10-3 to TRBJ2-7; 11 bases map to TRBD2. This CDR3 has 16 amino acids. CDR1 ENHRY and CDR2 SYGVKD come from the germline V gene. V lost 5 bases and J lost 0; bases outside the gene matches: 6.

Note on this clone: At one of its ends the junction is not consistent with the germline gene, which may arise from a read error. Other nucleotide sequences in the sample specify the same CDR3. This chain joins TRBV27 and TRBJ1-1; 11 bases line up with TRBD1. Per the germline V gene, CDR1 is MNHEY and CDR2 is SMNVEV (reference sequence). This CDR3 spans 16 amino acids. CDR3 in DNA: TGTGCCAGCAGTTCCGGACAGGGGGCCTTGAACACTGAAGCCTTCTTT. This translates into CASSSGQGALNTEAFF.

This clone was seen only a few times. This chain uses TRBV6-6 with TRBJ1-5, with 8 bases identical to TRBD1. V dropped 7 bases and J dropped 7; count of bases not matched to a gene: 9. The CDR3 loop spans 14 amino acids. Per the germline V gene, CDR1 is MNHNY and CDR2 is SVGAGI (reference sequence). The DNA of the CDR3 is TGTGCCAGCACCCGGCAGGGGGCATACCAGCCCCAGCATTTT. Translated: CASTRQGAYQPQHF.

The genes are TRBV5-1 and TRBJ1-1; D is ambiguous. Germline CDR1 is SGHRS and CDR2 is YFSETQ. The CDR3 has 14 residues. Trimming removed 0 bases from V and 4 bases from J, with 10 bases in between. The CDR3: CASSLAGDTTEAFF. CDR3 DNA: TGCGCCAGCAGCTTGGCCGGGGATACCACTGAAGCTTTCTTT.

This clone showed up just once. The rearrangement links TRBV4-1 to TRBJ1-1; D is uncertain. The CDR3 length is 15 residues. V gave up 0 bases and J gave up 4 bases, with 12 bases separating them. Germline V gives CDR1 MGHRA, CDR2 YSYEKL. The CDR3 sequence: CASSQEAELFTEAFF. As DNA, the CDR3 is TGCGCCAGCAGCCAAGAGGCGGAGTTGTTCACTGAAGCTTTCTTT.

The rearrangement joins TRBV15 to TRBJ2-3; TRBD1 matches 10 bases. The CDR3 is made up of 16 amino acids. Germline assignment: CDR1 LNHNV and CDR2 YYDKDF (reference sequence). V lost 6 bases to trimming and J lost 0 bases; unmatched junction nucleotides: 6. CDR3 sequence: CATSPGQGTSTDTQYF. The CDR3 bases are TGTGCCACCAGTCCGGGACAGGGGACTAGCACAGATACGCAGTATTTT.

The chain links TRBV30 to TRBJ2-2; tentatively, D is TRBD2 (5 bases). CDR3 length equals 14 residues. Germline V gives CDR1 GTSNPN, CDR2 SVGIG (reference sequence). The ends were cut back, 3 bases at V and 2 bases at J, with 10 bases in the middle. The CDR3 reads CAWSTGVNTGELFF. CDR3 coding DNA: TGTGCCTGGAGCACCGGGGTTAACACCGGGGAGCTGTTTTTT.

This chain connects TRBV27 to TRBJ2-2; 11 bases fit TRBD2. Looked up from germline, CDR1 is MNHEY and CDR2 is SMNVEV (reference sequence). The CDR3 covers 21 residues. J gave up 7 bases and V 2 bases, and 21 bases lay outside the gene matches. The CDR3 sequence: CASSLRGPILLAGESNGELFF. The CDR3 DNA sequence: TGTGCCAGCAGTTTAAGGGGTCCGATCTTACTAGCGGGAGAAAGCAACGGGGAGCTGTTTTTT.

J is TRBJ2-7 and V is TRBV2, with D perhaps TRBD1 (5 bases). V was clipped by 10 bases and J by 5 bases, with 18 bases between them. The CDR3 sequence is 13 residues long. CDR1 SNHLY and CDR2 FYNNEI come from the germline V gene. Here the CDR3 DNA reads TGTGCCATCCGGCCGCTGACAGCTAACGAGCAGTACTTC. This encodes CAIRPLTANEQYF. Together with reference TRBV2 and TRBJ2-7, the CDR3 gives the full variable domain: EPEVTQTPSHQVTQMGQEVILRCVPISNHLYFYWYRQILGQKVEFLVSFYNNEISEKSEIFDDQFSVERPDGSNFTLKIRSTKLEDSAMYFCAIRPLTANEQYFGPGTRLTVT.

This clone was observed once. The gene calls are TRBV29-1 and TRBJ2-1; 11 nucleotides match TRBD1. This CDR3 comprises 16 residues. The germline V gene encodes CDR1 SQVTM and CDR2 ANQGSEA. J was trimmed by 4 bases and V by 3 bases; bases with no gene match: 8. The CDR3 DNA follows: TGCAGCGTTGACGCAGGACAGGGGGCGCGGTACAATGAGCAGTTCTTC. Translation gives CSVDAGQGARYNEQFF.

This clone was seen more than once but under ten times. The chain uses TRBV27 and TRBJ2-7, with a tentative D call TRBD1 (5 bases). V was clipped by 4 bases and J by 2 bases, with 12 bases between them. Germline V gene lookup returns CDR1 MNHEY and CDR2 SMNVEV (reference sequence). The CDR3 extends over 14 amino acids. The CDR3 reads CASSYKGVTYEQYF. The CDR3 DNA is TGTGCCAGCAGTTATAAAGGGGTAACCTACGAGCAGTACTTC.

This chain connects TRBV5-1 to TRBJ2-3; D gene unclear. The CDR3 spans 13 residues. Germline assignment: CDR1 SGHRS and CDR2 YFSETQ. V shed 4 bases and J shed 1 base, with 7 bases lying between them. The CDR3 loop reads CASSPHRTDTQYF. CDR3 bases: TGCGCCAGCAGCCCCCATCGCACAGATACGCAGTATTTT.

This clone was seen just once. The gene calls are TRBV29-1 and TRBJ2-5; 10 bases line up with TRBD2. The DNA end favors TRBJ2-7, so the J call may be wrong. Per the germline V gene, CDR1 is SQVTM and CDR2 is ANQGSEA. The CDR3 length is 15 residues. The CDR3 loop is CSARLASGGAYEQYF. The CDR3 coding sequence is TGCAGCGCCCGACTGGCTAGCGGGGGAGCCTACGAGCAGTACTTC.

The sample holds one count of this clone. The gene calls are TRBV15 and TRBJ1-2; D unresolved. CDR3 length equals 14 residues. Germline V gene data show CDR1 as LNHNV and CDR2 as YYDKDF (reference sequence). V lost 0 bases and J lost 4, with 9 bases in between. The CDR3 loop is CATSREELAYGYTF. Here the CDR3 DNA reads TGTGCCACCAGCAGAGAGGAGCTAGCCTATGGCTACACCTTC. Full variable domain (remainder filled in from reference TRBV15 and TRBJ1-2): DAMVIQNPRYQVTQFGKPVTLSCSQTLNHNVMYWYQQKSSQAPKLLFHYYDKDFNNEADTPDNFQSRRPNTSFCFLDIRSPGLGDTAMYLCATSREELAYGYTFGSGTRLTVV.

The chain uses TRBV27 and TRBJ2-5; 13 bases map to TRBD2. Germline CDR1 reads MNHEY; CDR2 reads SMNVEV (reference sequence). Trimming at V came to 3 bases and at J to 5 bases, leaving 12 bases not matched to a gene. The CDR3 is made up of 18 amino acids. DNA of the CDR3: TGTGCCAGCAGTTTGGGCAGGACTAGCGGGAGCAGGTCGGAGACCCAGTACTTC. This gives the protein CASSLGRTSGSRSETQYF.

This clone was detected only a few times. The DNA for the CDR3 is TGTGCCAGCAGCCAAGTTATTAGCGGGATCTACGAGCAGTACTTC. This gives the protein CASSQVISGIYEQYF. This chain links TRBV4-2 with TRBJ2-7, with 8 bases identical to TRBD2. The CDR3 is 15 amino acids. Looked up from germline, CDR1 is LGHNA and CDR2 is YNFKEQ. V lost 1 base, J lost 3 bases, and 5 bases stayed unmatched.

CDR3 DNA sequence: TGTGCCAGCAGCTTGATGGATTCTAGCGGGAGGAATGAGCAGTTCTTC. It codes for CASSLMDSSGRNEQFF. This chain links TRBV5-4 with TRBJ2-1; 11 nucleotides line up with TRBD2. The V segment lost 1 base and the J segment 7 bases; nucleotides outside the gene matches: 7. The CDR3 runs 16 residues. Germline CDR1 reads SGHNT; CDR2 reads YYREEE (reference sequence).

The chain uses TRBV5-6 and TRBJ1-2, with D unresolved. From germline, CDR1 is SGHDT and CDR2 YYEEEE. V was trimmed by 0 bases and J by 2 bases, leaving 11 bases between them. The length of the CDR3 is 15 residues. The CDR3 coding sequence is TGTGCCAGCAGCTTGGTCGGGAGCCCGAACTATGGCTACACCTTC. Translation gives CASSLVGSPNYGYTF.

This chain connects TRBV4-1 to TRBJ2-7; TRBD1 aligns across 9 bases. Germline lookup yields CDR1 MGHRA and CDR2 YSYEKL. The CDR3 contains 15 residues. The ends lost 0 bases at V and 3 bases at J; junction bases unmatched: 3. The CDR3 loop reads CASSQETGGGYEQYF. The DNA of the CDR3 is TGCGCCAGCAGCCAAGAAACAGGGGGCGGCTACGAGCAGTACTTC.

This rearrangement joins TRBV19 to TRBJ1-5, with 9 bases aligning to TRBD1. Germline CDR1 LNHDA, CDR2 SQIVND (reference sequence). Germline trimming cut 8 bases from V and 7 bases from J; bases unmatched to any gene: 9. The CDR3 spans 14 residues. CDR3 sequence (DNA): TGTGCCAGTTCCCGGGGACAGGGTAACCAGCCCCAGCATTTT. This gives the protein CASSRGQGNQPQHF.

The gene calls are TRBV19 and TRBJ1-2; the D gene is possibly TRBD1 (6 bases). CDR1 and CDR2 from the germline V gene are LNHDA and SQIVND (reference sequence). Trimming took 5 bases from V and 4 from J, leaving 14 bases between them. The CDR3 has 14 residues. The CDR3 nucleotides read TGTGCCAGTAGTCCCCGGACAGCCACCTATGGCTACACCTTC. Protein product: CASSPRTATYGYTF.

The chain couples TRBV12-5 to TRBJ1-5, with 7 bases matching TRBD1. This CDR3 comprises 15 residues. CDR1 and CDR2 from the germline V gene are LGHNT and FRNRAP. The ends lost 5 bases at V and 3 bases at J; junction bases unmatched: 7. CDR3 sequence (DNA): TGTGCTAGTGGTCCACGAGACAGGGACAATCAGCCCCAGCATTTT. As protein: CASGPRDRDNQPQHF.

The V and J genes are TRBV6-1 and TRBJ1-1; a weak D match, TRBD1 (5 bases). This CDR3 is built from 11 residues. Germline loops: CDR1 MNHNS, CDR2 SASEGT. Trimming removed 5 bases from V and 10 bases from J, with 11 bases in between. In nucleotides, the CDR3 is TGTGCCAGCAGTCGGGGGGAATCAGCTTTCTTT. Amino acid sequence: CASSRGESAFF.

The rearrangement joins TRBV5-4 to TRBJ2-3; possible D gene TRBD2, 6 bases. Trimming left V 0 bases short and J 6 bases short, with 14 bases between. CDR1 and CDR2 from the germline V gene are SGHNT and YYREEE (reference sequence). There are 15 residues in the CDR3. Here the CDR3 reads CASSLGDLPGDTQYF. CDR3 DNA: TGTGCCAGCAGCTTGGGGGACTTGCCGGGCGATACGCAGTATTTT.